A single sample is the source of the 3 T cell receptor beta chains below, sequenced in a study of T cell responses to AZD1222 COVID-19 vaccine. Some clones are missing from TCRdb's copy, which holds only in-frame ones; the method was immunoSEQ multiplex PCR. The sample yields about 140,000 clones, about 90% seen once. Sequences were derived from peripheral blood, sampled 28 days after the second dose of the MenACWY control vaccine. The receptors derive from an adult who received the MenACWY meningococcal vaccine as a control.

This chain connects TRBV2 to TRBJ2-3; TRBD1 matches at 8 bases. Germline assignment: CDR1 SNHLY and CDR2 FYNNEI. This CDR3 comprises 13 residues. Trimming took 10 bases from V and 3 from J; bases not matched to a gene: 6. For the CDR3, the DNA is TGTGCCACAAACCGGGACAGGACAGATACGCAGTATTTT. It codes for CATNRDRTDTQYF.

This clone has more than one count but fewer than ten. The chain couples TRBV28 to TRBJ2-1, with D uncertain. The V end lost 8 bases, the J end lost 8 bases, and 16 bases lay between the germline ends. The CDR3 has 13 residues. Germline V lookup: CDR1 MDHEN, CDR2 SYDVKM. The CDR3 coding sequence is TGTGCCAGCGCCTCCGGCCGGCCCGATGAGCAGTTCTTC. Its translation: CASASGRPDEQFF.

The chain joins TRBV7-2 to TRBJ1-1; 8 positions match TRBD1. The CDR3 has 18 amino acids. V lost 3 bases to trimming and J lost 6 bases; unmatched junction nucleotides: 18. Germline CDR1 reads SGHTA; CDR2 reads FQGNSA. As DNA, the CDR3 is TGTGCCAGCAGCTTTCTACTCAGGGACAGGCGTAGAGGCGCTGAAGCTTTCTTT. It yields the protein CASSFLLRDRRRGAEAFF. The variable domain in full, completed from reference TRBV7-2 and TRBJ1-1, reads GAGVSQSPSNKVTEKGKDVELRCDPISGHTALYWYRQSLGQGLEFLIYFQGNSAPDKSGLPSDRFSAERTGGSVSTLTIQRTQQEDSAVYLCASSFLLRDRRRGAEAFFGQGTRLTVV.